A selection of T cell receptor beta chains follows, all from one sample in a study of radiotherapy plus CTLA-4 blockade in lung cancer. Sequenced by immunoSEQ multiplex PCR; TCRdb stores in-frame clones only, minus some. The table lists roughly 59,000 clones, around 68% of them singletons. The sample was peripheral blood, taken from a patient treated with radiotherapy plus ipilimumab. The receptor set was obtained from a human donor with non-small cell lung cancer whose response to radiotherapy plus ipilimumab could not be evaluated. The CDR3 runs from the conserved cysteine through the conserved F or W. D genes are given only for firm matches. The size entry is marked missing in some rows and otherwise reads once, few, many or a size class.

clone_size: .; j_call: TRBJ2-2; d_call: .; cdr3_length: 14; v_call: TRBV2; cdr3_aa: CASSEAGVAGELFF; cdr3_nt: TGTGCCAGCAGTGAAGCGGGAGTTGCCGGGGAGCTGTTTTTT
clone_size: .; j_call: TRBJ1-5; d_call: .; cdr3_length: 15; v_call: TRBV6-1; cdr3_aa: CASSVLKGGYQPQHF; cdr3_nt: TGTGCCAGCAGTGTATTAAAAGGGGGATATCAGCCCCAGCATTTT
clone_size: .; j_call: TRBJ2-1; d_call: .; cdr3_length: 13; v_call: TRBV5-1; cdr3_aa: CASSLAGVVEQFF; cdr3_nt: TGCGCCAGCAGCTTGGCAGGGGTTGTCGAGCAGTTCTTC
clone_size: few; j_call: TRBJ1-1; d_call: TRBD1; cdr3_length: 14; v_call: TRBV2; cdr3_aa: CASSLGQWNTEAFF; cdr3_nt: TGTGCCAGCAGCCTGGGACAGTGGAACACTGAAGCTTTCTTT
clone_size: .; j_call: TRBJ2-3; d_call: .; cdr3_length: 13; v_call: TRBV30; cdr3_aa: CAWGVGGTDTQYF; cdr3_nt: TGTGCCTGGGGGGTAGGGGGAACAGATACGCAGTATTTT
clone_size: .; j_call: TRBJ1-2; d_call: TRBD1; cdr3_length: 15; v_call: TRBV2; cdr3_aa: CASIGGTGAYYGYTF; cdr3_nt: TGTGCCAGCATCGGTGGGACAGGGGCCTACTATGGCTACACCTTC
clone_size: .; j_call: TRBJ1-1; d_call: .; cdr3_length: 15; v_call: TRBV7-9; cdr3_aa: CASSNRGSGHTEAFF; cdr3_nt: TGTGCCAGCAGTAACCGGGGGTCTGGCCACACTGAAGCTTTCTTT
clone_size: .; j_call: TRBJ1-5; d_call: TRBD1; cdr3_length: 14; v_call: TRBV27; cdr3_aa: CASKPQGDNQPQHF; cdr3_nt: TGTGCCAGCAAACCACAGGGGGACAATCAGCCCCAGCATTTT
clone_size: .; j_call: TRBJ2-3; d_call: .; cdr3_length: 17; v_call: TRBV9; cdr3_aa: CASALPHVCLSTDTQYF; cdr3_nt: TGTGCCAGCGCCCTACCCCATGTTTGTCTTAGCACAGATACGCAGTATTTT
clone_size: .; j_call: TRBJ1-5; d_call: .; cdr3_length: 15; v_call: TRBV6-1; cdr3_aa: CASRLQGWNNQPQHF; cdr3_nt: TGTGCCAGCAGACTACAGGGCTGGAACAATCAGCCCCAGCATTTT
clone_size: .; j_call: TRBJ2-7; d_call: TRBD2; cdr3_length: 13; v_call: TRBV6-6; cdr3_aa: CASTRRGAGEQYF; cdr3_nt: TGTGCCAGCACAAGGCGGGGGGCCGGGGAGCAGTACTTC
clone_size: few; j_call: TRBJ1-1; d_call: .; cdr3_length: 11; v_call: TRBV28; cdr3_aa: CASSLSGEAFF; cdr3_nt: TGTGCCAGCAGTTTATCGGGTGAAGCTTTCTTT
clone_size: .; j_call: TRBJ1-2; d_call: .; cdr3_length: 15; v_call: TRBV5-5; cdr3_aa: CASSPAGWGVYGYTF; cdr3_nt: TGTGCCAGCAGCCCCGCGGGGTGGGGGGTCTATGGCTACACCTTC
clone_size: once; j_call: TRBJ1-1; d_call: .; cdr3_length: 13; v_call: TRBV7-3; cdr3_aa: CASSQDVVTEAFF; cdr3_nt: TGTGCCAGCAGCCAGGATGTGGTTACTGAAGCTTTCTTT
clone_size: .; j_call: TRBJ2-3; d_call: .; cdr3_length: 18; v_call: TRBV27; cdr3_aa: CASSPTRPHGNSRDTQYF; cdr3_nt: TGTGCCAGCAGTCCGACGAGACCCCACGGCAATTCTAGAGATACGCAGTATTTT
clone_size: .; j_call: TRBJ2-5; d_call: .; cdr3_length: 12; v_call: TRBV4-1; cdr3_aa: CASSQAPQTQYF; cdr3_nt: TGCGCCAGCAGCCAAGCTCCCCAGACCCAGTACTTC
clone_size: .; j_call: TRBJ2-5; d_call: TRBD1; cdr3_length: 14; v_call: TRBV5-1; cdr3_aa: CASSRQGVGETQYF; cdr3_nt: TGCGCCAGCAGCAGACAGGGGGTGGGCGAGACCCAGTACTTC